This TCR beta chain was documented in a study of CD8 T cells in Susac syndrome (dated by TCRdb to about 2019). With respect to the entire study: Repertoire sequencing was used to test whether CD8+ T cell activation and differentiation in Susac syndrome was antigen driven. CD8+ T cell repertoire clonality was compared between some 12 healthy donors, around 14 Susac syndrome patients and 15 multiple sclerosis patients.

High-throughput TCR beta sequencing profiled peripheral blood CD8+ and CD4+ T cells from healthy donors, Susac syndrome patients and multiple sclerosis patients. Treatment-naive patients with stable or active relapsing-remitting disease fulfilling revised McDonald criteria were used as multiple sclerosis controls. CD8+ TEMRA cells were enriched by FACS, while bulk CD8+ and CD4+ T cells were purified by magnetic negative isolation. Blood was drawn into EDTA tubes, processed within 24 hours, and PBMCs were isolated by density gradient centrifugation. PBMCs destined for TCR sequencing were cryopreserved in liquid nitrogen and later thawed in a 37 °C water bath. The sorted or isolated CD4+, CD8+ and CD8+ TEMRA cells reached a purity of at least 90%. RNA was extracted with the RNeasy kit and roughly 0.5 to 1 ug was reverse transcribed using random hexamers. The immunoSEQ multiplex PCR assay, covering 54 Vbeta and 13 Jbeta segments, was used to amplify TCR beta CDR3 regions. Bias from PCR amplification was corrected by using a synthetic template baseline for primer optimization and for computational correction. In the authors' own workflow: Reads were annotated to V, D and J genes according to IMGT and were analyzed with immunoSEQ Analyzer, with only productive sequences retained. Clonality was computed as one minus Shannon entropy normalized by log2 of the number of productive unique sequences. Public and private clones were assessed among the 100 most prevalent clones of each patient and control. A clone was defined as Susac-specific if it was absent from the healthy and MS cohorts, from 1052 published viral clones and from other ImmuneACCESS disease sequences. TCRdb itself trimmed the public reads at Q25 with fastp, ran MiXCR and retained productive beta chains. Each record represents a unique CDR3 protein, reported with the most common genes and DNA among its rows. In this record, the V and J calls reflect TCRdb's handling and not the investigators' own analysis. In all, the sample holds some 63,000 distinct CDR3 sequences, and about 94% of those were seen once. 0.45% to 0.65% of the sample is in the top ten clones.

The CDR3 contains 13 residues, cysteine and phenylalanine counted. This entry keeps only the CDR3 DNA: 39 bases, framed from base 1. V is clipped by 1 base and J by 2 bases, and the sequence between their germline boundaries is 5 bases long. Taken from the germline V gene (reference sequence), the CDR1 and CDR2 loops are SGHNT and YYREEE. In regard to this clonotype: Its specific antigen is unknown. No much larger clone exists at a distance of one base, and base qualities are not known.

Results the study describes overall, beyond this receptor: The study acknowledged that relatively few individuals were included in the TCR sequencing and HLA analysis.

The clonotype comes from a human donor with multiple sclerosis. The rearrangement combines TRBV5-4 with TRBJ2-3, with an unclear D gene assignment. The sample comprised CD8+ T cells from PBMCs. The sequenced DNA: TGTGCCAGCAGCTTGTACCTCACAGATACGCAGTATTTT. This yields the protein CASSLYLTDTQYF.